The T cell receptor beta chain under discussion was sequenced for a study of CD8 T cells in Susac syndrome (dated by TCRdb to between 2017 and 2020). A note on the overall study: Whether CD8+ T cell activation and differentiation in Susac syndrome was antigen driven was tested using repertoire sequencing.

RNA was extracted using the RNeasy kit, and roughly 0.5 to 1 ug of the RNA was reverse transcribed with random hexamers. The immunoSEQ multiplex PCR assay, covering 54 Vbeta and 13 Jbeta segments, was used to amplify TCR beta CDR3 regions. PCR amplification bias was corrected using a synthetic template baseline for primer optimization and computational correction. As for the original processing: Reads were assigned to V, D and J genes according to IMGT and analyzed in immunoSEQ Analyzer, with only productive sequences retained. Clonality was calculated as one minus the Shannon entropy normalized by log2 of the number of productive unique sequences. For each patient and control, public and private clones were evaluated within the 100 most prevalent clones. Susac-specific clones were defined as absent from healthy and MS cohorts, about 1,100 published viral clones and other ImmuneACCESS disease sequences. In TCRdb, the public reads were trimmed at Q25 with fastp and aligned with MiXCR, with productive beta chains retained. Every CDR3 protein is listed once, alongside the most common genes and DNA of its rows. TCRdb's processing, not the authors', yielded these V and J calls. The sample includes around 190,000 distinct CDR3 sequences, with 95% observed a single time. Under 0.12% of the sample goes to the ten largest clones.

High-throughput TCR beta sequencing profiled peripheral blood CD8+ and CD4+ T cells from healthy donors, Susac syndrome patients and multiple sclerosis patients. The healthy donors served as controls matched for age and sex. Bulk CD8+ and CD4+ T cells were purified by magnetic negative isolation, whereas CD8+ TEMRA cells were enriched by FACS. Blood was collected in EDTA tubes and processed within 24 hours, with PBMCs isolated through density gradient centrifugation. PBMCs destined for TCR sequencing were cryopreserved in liquid nitrogen and later thawed in a 37 °C water bath. A purity of at least 90% was achieved for sorted or isolated CD4+, CD8+ and CD8+ TEMRA cells. The germline V gene provides CDR1 MGHDK and CDR2 SYGVNS. The V and J ends are trimmed by 4 bases and 0 bases, leaving 8 bases between them. From the cysteine through the phenylalanine, the CDR3 covers 14 amino acids. Only the CDR3 DNA is retained, 42 bases long and in frame from the first base.

Comment on this clonotype: The specificity of this receptor is unknown. No base quality information exists; no much larger clone differs at one position.

The paper as a whole reports these results and caveats: The TCR sequencing and HLA analysis was acknowledged to have included a relatively small number of individuals.

The receptor was derived from a human donor in good health. The sample taken for sequencing was CD4+ T cells from PBMCs. This chain joins TRBV25-1 to TRBJ2-3; TRBD2 is a weak D gene call, 6 bases matching. The DNA sequence is TGTGCCAGCAGTGGGGGGAGGAGCACAGATACGCAGTATTTT. It codes for CASSGGRSTDTQYF.